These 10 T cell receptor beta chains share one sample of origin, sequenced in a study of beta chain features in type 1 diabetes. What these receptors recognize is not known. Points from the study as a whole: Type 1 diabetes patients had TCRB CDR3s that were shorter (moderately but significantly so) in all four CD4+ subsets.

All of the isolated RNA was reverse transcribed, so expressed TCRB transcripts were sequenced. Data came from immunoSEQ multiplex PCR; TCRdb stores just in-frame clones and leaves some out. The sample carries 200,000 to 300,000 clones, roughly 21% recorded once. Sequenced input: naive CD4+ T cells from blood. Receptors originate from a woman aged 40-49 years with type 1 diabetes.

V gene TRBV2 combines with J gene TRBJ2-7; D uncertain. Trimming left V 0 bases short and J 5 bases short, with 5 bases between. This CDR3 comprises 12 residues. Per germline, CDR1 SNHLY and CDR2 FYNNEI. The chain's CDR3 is CASSEAPNEQYF. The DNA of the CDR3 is TGTGCCAGCAGTGAAGCTCCCAACGAGCAGTACTTC. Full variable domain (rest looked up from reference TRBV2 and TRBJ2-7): EPEVTQTPSHQVTQMGQEVILRCVPISNHLYFYWYRQILGQKVEFLVSFYNNEISEKSEIFDDQFSVERPDGSNFTLKIRSTKLEDSAMYFCASSEAPNEQYFGPGTRLTVT.

CDR3 nucleotides: TGTGCCAGCAGCTTCGGACTAGCGGGAGGGTACGAGCAGTACTTC. This gives the protein CASSFGLAGGYEQYF. The rearrangement links TRBV7-2 to TRBJ2-7, with 15 positions matching TRBD2. Germline CDR1 is SGHTA and CDR2 is FQGNSA. The CDR3 has 15 amino acids. After removal of 3 bases from V and 4 bases from J, the junction contained 1 base not matched to a gene.

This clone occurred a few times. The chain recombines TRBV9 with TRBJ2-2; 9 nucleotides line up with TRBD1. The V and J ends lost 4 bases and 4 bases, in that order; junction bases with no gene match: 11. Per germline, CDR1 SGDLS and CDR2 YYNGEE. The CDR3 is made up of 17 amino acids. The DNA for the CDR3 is TGTGCCAGCAGCCCGAGAGGACAGGGGAAGGGCACCGGGGAGCTGTTTTTT. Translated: CASSPRGQGKGTGELFF.

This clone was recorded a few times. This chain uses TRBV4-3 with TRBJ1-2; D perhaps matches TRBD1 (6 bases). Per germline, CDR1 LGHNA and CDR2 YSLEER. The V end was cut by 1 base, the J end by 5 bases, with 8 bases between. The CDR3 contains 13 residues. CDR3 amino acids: CASSQAQGYGYTF. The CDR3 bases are TGCGCCAGCAGCCAAGCCCAGGGGTATGGCTACACCTTC.

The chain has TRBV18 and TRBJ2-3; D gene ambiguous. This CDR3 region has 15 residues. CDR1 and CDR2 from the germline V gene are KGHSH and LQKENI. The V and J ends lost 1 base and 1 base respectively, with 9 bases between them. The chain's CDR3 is CASSPRGVGTDTQYF. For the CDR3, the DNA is TGTGCCAGCTCACCACGAGGAGTGGGCACAGATACGCAGTATTTT.

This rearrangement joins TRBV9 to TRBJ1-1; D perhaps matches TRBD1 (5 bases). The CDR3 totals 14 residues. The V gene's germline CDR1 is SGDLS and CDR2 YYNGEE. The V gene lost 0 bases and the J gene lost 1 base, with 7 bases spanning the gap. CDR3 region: CASSVEQGNTEAFF. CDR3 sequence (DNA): TGTGCCAGCAGCGTAGAGCAGGGGAACACTGAAGCTTTCTTT.

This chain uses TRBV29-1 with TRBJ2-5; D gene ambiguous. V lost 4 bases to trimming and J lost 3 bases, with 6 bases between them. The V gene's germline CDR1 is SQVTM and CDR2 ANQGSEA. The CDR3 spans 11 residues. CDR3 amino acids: CSVGTEETQYF. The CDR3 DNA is TGCAGCGTTGGCACAGAAGAGACCCAGTACTTC.

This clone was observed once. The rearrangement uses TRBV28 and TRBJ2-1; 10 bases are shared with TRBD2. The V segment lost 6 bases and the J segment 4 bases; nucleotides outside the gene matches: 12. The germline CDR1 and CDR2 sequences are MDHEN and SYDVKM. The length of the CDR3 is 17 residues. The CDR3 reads CASSRPLRAGGYNEQFF. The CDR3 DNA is TGTGCCAGCAGCCGACCTCTCCGAGCGGGGGGGTACAATGAGCAGTTCTTC.

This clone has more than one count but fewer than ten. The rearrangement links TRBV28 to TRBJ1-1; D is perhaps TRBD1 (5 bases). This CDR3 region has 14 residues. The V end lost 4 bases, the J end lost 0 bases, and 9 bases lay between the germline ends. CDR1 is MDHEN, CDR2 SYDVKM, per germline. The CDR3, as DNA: TGTGCCAGCAGTTCCGGACAATTGAACACTGAAGCTTTCTTT. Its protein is CASSSGQLNTEAFF. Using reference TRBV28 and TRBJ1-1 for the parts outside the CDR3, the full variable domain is DVKVTQSSRYLVKRTGEKVFLECVQDMDHENMFWYRQDPGLGLRLIYFSYDVKMKEKGDIPEGYSVSREKKERFSLILESASTNQTSMYLCASSSGQLNTEAFFGQGTRLTVV.

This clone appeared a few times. CDR3 sequence: CASSVVVSGTVTDTQYF. As DNA, the CDR3 is TGTGCCAGCAGCGTAGTCGTTAGCGGGACCGTCACAGATACGCAGTATTTT. V gene TRBV9 combines with J gene TRBJ2-3; the match to TRBD2 covers 8 bases. Trimming cost V 0 bases and J 2 bases; bases outside gene matches: 8. CDR1 is SGDLS, CDR2 YYNGEE, per germline. This CDR3 has 17 amino acids.